This TCR beta chain originates from a study of sequential checkpoint blockade in melanoma. Study-wide context: Maintenance nivolumab came after either treatment sequence.

The V gene's germline CDR1 is MDHEN and CDR2 SYDVKM. CDR3 length equals 15 residues. The V and J ends lost 4 bases and 0 bases respectively, with 11 bases between them. Data came from immunoSEQ multiplex PCR; TCRdb stores just in-frame clones and leaves some out. The table includes tens of thousands of clones, about 89% detected once. As to treatment: randomized to nivolumab then ipilimumab (arm A) or the reverse (arm B). The sequence was collected from a human donor with melanoma. Sequences were derived from CD8+ T cells sorted from blood (inferred from file names), sampled from a patient given nivolumab and ipilimumab in sequence. V usage is TRBV28 and J usage is TRBJ2-3, with D possibly being TRBD1 (6 bases). The CDR3: CASSSWDTSTDTQYF. The CDR3 nucleotides are TGTGCCAGCAGTTCCTGGGACACTAGCACAGATACGCAGTATTTT.